This TCR beta chain was obtained from a study of blood T cell repertoires in COVID-19. Germline V gene lookup returns CDR1 MNHNY and CDR2 SVGAGI (reference sequence). The CDR3 is 16 residues long. Trimming removed 6 bases from V and 3 bases from J, with 17 bases in between. Generated by immunoSEQ multiplex PCR, the TCRdb table keeps only in-frame clones and is missing some. The profile covers over 120,000 clones, with roughly 80% appearing a single time and just under 5% taken by the ten largest. Sequenced material: peripheral blood. This chain links TRBV6-6 with TRBJ1-4, with D perhaps matching TRBD1 (6 bases). This receptor was identified in a woman between 70 and 85 years old with COVID-19, enrolled during active disease. For the CDR3, the DNA is TGTGCCAGCAGCAGGGGTGGATTGGGGGCTAATGAAAAACTGTTTTTT. It is translated as CASSRGGLGANEKLFF.